This TCR beta chain was captured by sequencing in a study of Graves' ophthalmopathy and Graves' hyperthyroidism (dated by TCRdb to the late 2010s). Notes on the research overall: Hyperthyroidism was defined as stable when no progression to ophthalmopathy occurred within 18 months of follow-up. The study used TCR beta repertoire signatures to distinguish Graves' ophthalmopathy from Graves' hyperthyroidism and to predict progression to ophthalmopathy. In over 5 hyperthyroidism patients, the T-cell repertoire of thyroid tissue was compared with the T-cell repertoire of blood. Following sampling, methimazole starting at 30 mg daily was administered to hyperthyroidism patients, and high-dose intravenous methylprednisolone was administered to ophthalmopathy patients. The independent validation cohort included under 20 hyperthyroidism patients plus 17 patients who later progressed from hyperthyroidism to ophthalmopathy. To explore V-J signatures that separate ophthalmopathy from hyperthyroidism, a discovery set of about a hundred patients was enrolled, consisting of about 41 with ophthalmopathy and roughly 60 with stable hyperthyroidism. In total, approximately 130 blood samples were TCR-sequenced: 40 to 45 ophthalmopathy, roughly 80 hyperthyroidism and 17 hyperthyroidism-to-ophthalmopathy patients.

Hyperthyroidism patients were newly diagnosed, with disease duration under 2 months, and aged 18 to 65 years. Patients with other autoimmune diseases, uncontrolled infections, pregnancy or lactation were excluded from the study. Diagnosis was based on clinical symptoms, serum thyroxine, TRAb, thyroid ultrasound and orbital computed tomography. Total RNA was extracted with Trizol reagent and quality-checked on an Agilent 2100 Bioanalyzer. General conclusions and limits of the study: Most expanded thyroid clonotypes with frequency above 0.001 were also detected in blood, suggesting blood repertoires may reflect the thyroid immune response. The 13-signature model separated ophthalmopathy from stable hyperthyroidism with over 85% sensitivity and less than 83% specificity in cross-validation, and 80%/75% in the test set. In validation, the model predicted ophthalmopathy progression with 55% to 71% sensitivity and 72.22% specificity; roughly 12 predicted patients were CT-confirmed with GO in a median of roughly 6.8 months. Sample size was not statistically predetermined, and group allocation was not concealed from the investigators.

Comment on this clonotype: Its target antigen remains unknown. Per-nucleotide qualities are absent, and no much larger clonotype sits a single base away.

For repertoire sequencing, the TCR beta CDR3 regions were amplified from RNA transcripts. The first round of RT-PCR was done with HTBI primers and the Qiagen OneStep RT-PCR kit, and was followed by a second round of multiplex PCR, then size selection and purification. The libraries underwent paired-end sequencing with 100 bp reads on an Illumina HiSeq2000. Under the source paper's analysis protocol: SOAPnuke was used to process the reads, throwing out any read that had adapters, had uncalled bases, had a mean Phred below 15, or lacked an exact constant-primer or identifier match. COPE v1.2.5 was used to merge the high-quality paired reads. Clonotypes were defined as unique nucleotide sequences and were aligned to IMGT TRB V, D and J references using MiTCR v1.1. The analysis was limited to V-J combinations with a frequency above 0.0001, which together covered more than 98% of repertoires. A TCR clonal expansion and chaos score per V-J combination was defined as the ratio of F50 clonal expansion to chaos observed in the TCRdist matrix. Welch's t-statistics and random forest were used to reduce features to over ten V-J combinations, which were fed into a naive Bayes classifier. Thyroid-blood repertoire similarity was quantified with the Morisita-Horn index. TCRdb handled the public reads itself, with Q25 trimming in fastp and clone calling in MiXCR, and kept productive beta chains. When rows share a CDR3 protein, they turn into one entry using the most common DNA and genes. The V and J calls and clone size come from TCRdb's table, not from the authors' own analysis. The sample contains 560,000 or so distinct CDR3 sequences, less than 45% of them found a single time. 3.5% to 4.5% of the sample belongs to the ten largest clones.

Unmatched junction bases come to 6, with V trimmed by 5 bases and J by 0 bases. The germline V gene (reference sequence) gives CDR1 as LNHNV and CDR2 as YYDKDF. The cysteine opens and the phenylalanine closes a CDR3 of 16 amino acids. Only the CDR3 region is kept as DNA, spanning 48 bases read in frame from base 1. The sequencing sample was made of peripheral blood or thyroid tissue (not recorded which). This sequence originates from an adult man with Graves' hyperthyroidism. The sequence links TRBV15 to TRBJ2-2; TRBD2 lines up with 7 middle nucleotides. The CDR3 in this case is CATSGRAGPNTGELFF. The DNA is TGTGCCACCAGCGGGAGAGCGGGACCGAACACCGGGGAGCTGTTTTTT.